The clone carrying this T cell receptor (beta chain) was counted a single time. Its specificity is unknown. This sample was taken from a study of shared clonotypes between healthy human individuals. Study-wide results and caveats: Sorted-subset sequencing, rarefaction showed, was incomplete despite large depth. The donor pool, a small one, limited the genetic and exposure-history diversity represented. Sequencing depth was a factor that was expected to affect clonotype sharing among donors. Larger estimated richness was generally recorded for naive subsets relative to memory subsets.

Naive CD8 populations comprised CD45RO-negative cells positively selected for CCR7, excluding terminally differentiated effector memory CD45RA+ cells. This table comes from immunoSEQ multiplex PCR, and its TCRdb copy is limited to in-frame clones, with some not included. The repertoire consists of more than 2 million clones, with 85% to 95% occurring once and the leading ten covering around 1.1%. The germline V gene encodes CDR1 SGHDT and CDR2 YYEEEE. Trimming took 6 bases from V and 0 from J, leaving 14 bases between them. CDR3 size: 15 residues. Specimen: naive CD8+ T cells sorted from blood. This clonotype was sampled from a man between 18 and 29 years old in good health. The chain couples TRBV5-6 to TRBJ2-3; D is perhaps TRBD1 (5 bases). The DNA of the CDR3 is TGTGCCAGCACCAAAGGTGCAGGGAGCACAGATACGCAGTATTTT. Amino acid sequence: CASTKGAGSTDTQYF.